This T cell receptor (beta chain) originates from a study of blood T cell repertoires in COVID-19. Sequenced by immunoSEQ multiplex PCR; TCRdb stores in-frame clones only, minus some. The table includes hundreds of thousands of clones, 80% to 90% detected once. The source material was peripheral blood. This TCR was sampled from a man between 45 and 60 years old with COVID-19, enrolled during active disease.

CDR3 sequence (DNA): TGTGCCAGCAGTTTATCGAAACAGGGGGCCTCCTACGAGCAGTACTTC. Translated, it gives CASSLSKQGASYEQYF. The genes are TRBV27 and TRBJ2-7, with TRBD1 identical over 9 bases. CDR3 length: 16 amino acids. The germline V gene has CDR1 MNHEY and CDR2 SMNVEV (reference sequence). V lost 0 bases to trimming and J lost 0 bases; unmatched junction nucleotides: 3.